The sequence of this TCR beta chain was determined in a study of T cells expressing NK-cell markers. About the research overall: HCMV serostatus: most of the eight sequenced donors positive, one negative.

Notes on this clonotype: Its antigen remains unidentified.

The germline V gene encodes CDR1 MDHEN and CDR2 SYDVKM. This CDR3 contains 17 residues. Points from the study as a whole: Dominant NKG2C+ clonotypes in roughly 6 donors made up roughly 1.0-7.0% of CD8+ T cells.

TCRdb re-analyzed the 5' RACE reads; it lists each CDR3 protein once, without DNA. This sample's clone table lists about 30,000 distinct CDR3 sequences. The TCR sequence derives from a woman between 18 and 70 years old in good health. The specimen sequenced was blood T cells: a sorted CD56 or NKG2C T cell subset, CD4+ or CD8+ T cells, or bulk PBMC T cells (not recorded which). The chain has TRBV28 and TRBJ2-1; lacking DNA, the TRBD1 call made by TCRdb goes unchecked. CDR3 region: CASTLDVGQSTYNEQFF. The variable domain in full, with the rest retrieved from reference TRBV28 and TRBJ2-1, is DVKVTQSSRYLVKRTGEKVFLECVQDMDHENMFWYRQDPGLGLRLIYFSYDVKMKEKGDIPEGYSVSREKKERFSLILESASTNQTSMYLCASTLDVGQSTYNEQFFGPGTRLTVL.